Listed here is a single TCR beta chain. The antigen remains unidentified. Unique molecular identifiers were incorporated into the prepared TCRbeta library. TCRdb re-called the PCR reads with MiXCR, one entry per CDR3 protein. The sample records a few thousand distinct CDR3 sequences, 9.1% being singletons. These data come from a study of T-cell reconstitution after alpha-beta-depleted transplantation in children. General study findings and limits: Two months or so post-transplant, alpha-beta T cells reportedly derived from several hundred expanded graft clones. Newly made T cells mostly supplied T-cell counts and diversity one year after transplant. Surviving recipient T cells and thymic progenitors underlay high day-60 TCRbeta diversity in some patients.

The CDR3 contains 16 residues. V shed 0 bases, J shed 4 bases, and the junction held 6 bases outside the gene matches. Germline lookup yields CDR1 LGHNA and CDR2 YNFKEQ. This specimen was PBMCs, mostly from graft donor cells, taken 180 days after TCRalphabeta/CD19-depleted stem cell transplant. This sequence originates from a male patient under 10 years old who had a stem cell transplant for acute lymphoblastic leukemia, so the T cells may come from the graft donor. The chain joins TRBV4-2 to TRBJ2-7; 10 bases align to TRBD2. The CDR3 DNA is TGTGCCAGCAGCCAAGAGGGGACTAGCGAACCTTACGAGCAGTACTTC. Residues: CASSQEGTSEPYEQYF.